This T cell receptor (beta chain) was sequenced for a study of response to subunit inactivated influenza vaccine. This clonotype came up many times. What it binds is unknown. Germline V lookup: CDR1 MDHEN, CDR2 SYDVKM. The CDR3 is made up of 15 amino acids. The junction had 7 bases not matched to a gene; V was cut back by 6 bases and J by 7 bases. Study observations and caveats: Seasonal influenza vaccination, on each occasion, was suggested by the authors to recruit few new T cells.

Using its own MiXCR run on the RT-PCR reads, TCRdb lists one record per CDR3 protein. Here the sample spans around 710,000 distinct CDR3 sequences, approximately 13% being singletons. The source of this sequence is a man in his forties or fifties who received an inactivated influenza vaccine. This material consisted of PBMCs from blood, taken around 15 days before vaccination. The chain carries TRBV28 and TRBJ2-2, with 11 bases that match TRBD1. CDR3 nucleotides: TGTGCCAGCAGACCTGCCGGGACAGGGGGCGGGGAGCTGTTTTTT. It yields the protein CASRPAGTGGGELFF.